One and the same sample provided the 24 T cell receptor beta chains below, sequenced in a study of HIV-infected patients and healthy controls. Alpha and beta constant-region primers primed reverse transcription of about 470 ng RNA. Each of the alpha and beta chains got its own library through chain-specific third strand synthesis with indices. TCRdb reprocessed the 5' RACE reads via MiXCR and lists one record per CDR3 protein. The repertoire holds approximately 9,300 distinct CDR3 sequences, 10% seen once, with about 18% in the top ten. Whole blood was used without fractionation, so all unsorted peripheral T cells were included. The sequences come from blood, collected before antiretroviral therapy. The receptors stem from an adult with HIV infection.

The rearrangement joins TRBV10-3 to TRBJ2-3; 7 nucleotides line up with TRBD1. CDR1 is ENHRY, CDR2 SYGVKD, per germline. The CDR3 extends over 15 amino acids. Losses at the gene ends were 2 bases for V and 5 bases for J; bases not matched to a gene: 7. CDR3 amino acids: CAISETGAGEDTQYF. DNA for the CDR3: TGTGCCATCAGTGAGACAGGGGCAGGGGAAGATACGCAGTATTTT.

This clonotype has ten or more counts. The chain carries TRBV9 and TRBJ2-1; D is ambiguous. Per the germline V gene, CDR1 is SGDLS and CDR2 is YYNGEE. V lost 0 bases, J lost 10 bases, and 14 bases lay in between. The length of the CDR3 is 14 residues. The CDR3 is CASSVVPDVGEQFF. As DNA, the CDR3 is TGTGCCAGCAGCGTAGTCCCTGATGTGGGAGAGCAGTTCTTC. Full variable domain (missing parts from reference TRBV9 and TRBJ2-1): DSGVTQTPKHLITATGQRVTLRCSPRSGDLSVYWYQQSLDQGLQFLIQYYNGEERAKGNILERFSAQQFPDLHSELNLSSLELGDSALYFCASSVVPDVGEQFFGPGTRLTVL.

This clonotype was recorded at least ten times. The V call is TRBV5-1, the J call TRBJ2-6; D possibly corresponds to TRBD2 (5 bases). This CDR3 is 16 amino acids long. Trimming shortened V by 0 bases and J by 2 bases, and 9 bases separated the two germline ends. CDR1 is SGHRS, CDR2 YFSETQ, per germline. This CDR3 is CASSLGQEAGANVLTF. DNA of the CDR3: TGCGCCAGCAGCTTGGGGCAGGAGGCTGGGGCCAACGTCCTGACTTTC.

This clonotype was counted ten times or more. The rearrangement joins TRBV7-3 to TRBJ2-1, with 8 bases that match TRBD1. V gave up 2 bases and J gave up 3 bases; unmatched junction bases: 6. The germline CDR1 and CDR2 sequences are SGHTA and FQGTGA. There are 16 residues in the CDR3. The CDR3 sequence: CASSLAGTGFYNEQFF. Written as DNA, the CDR3 is TGTGCCAGCAGCTTAGCCGGGACAGGTTTCTACAATGAGCAGTTCTTC.

This clonotype was observed at least ten times. The chain employs TRBV6-2 or TRBV6-3 and TRBJ2-3; 11 positions agree with TRBD2. The CDR3 runs 17 residues. V gave up 5 bases and J gave up 5 bases; unmatched junction bases: 12. CDR1 MNHEY and CDR2 SVGEGT come from the germline V gene. The CDR3 nucleotides are TGTGCCAGCAGTCGGGGACTAGCGGACCGGAGAGAAGATACGCAGTATTTT. It codes for CASSRGLADRREDTQYF.

This clonotype appeared many times. J is TRBJ2-1 and V is TRBV7-2; 12 nucleotides match TRBD2. CDR1 is SGHTA, CDR2 FQGNSA, per germline. V was clipped by 4 bases and J by 9 bases; unmatched bases: 7. This CDR3 has 15 residues. CDR3 nucleotides: TGTGCCAGCAGCTGGGCTAGCGGGGGGGCGCTTGAGCAGTTCTTC. Its translation: CASSWASGGALEQFF.

This clonotype was observed at least ten times. This chain uses TRBV7-2 with TRBJ2-7, with 10 nucleotides matching TRBD2. Germline CDR1 and CDR2: SGHTA and FQGNSA. CDR3 length equals 18 residues. Trimming took 0 bases from V and 3 from J; bases not matched to a gene: 11. The CDR3 loop is CASSLAVPGLAKGYEQYF. CDR3 coding DNA: TGTGCCAGCAGCTTAGCAGTCCCGGGACTAGCGAAGGGCTACGAGCAGTACTTC. Based on the CDR3 plus reference TRBV7-2 and TRBJ2-7, the full variable domain is GAGVSQSPSNKVTEKGKDVELRCDPISGHTALYWYRQSLGQGLEFLIYFQGNSAPDKSGLPSDRFSAERTGGSVSTLTIQRTQQEDSAVYLCASSLAVPGLAKGYEQYFGPGTRLTVT.

This clonotype has at least ten counts. The V gene is TRBV29-1, the J gene TRBJ2-3; D is unresolved. V lost 0 bases and J 0 bases, leaving 7 bases between the germline ends. The CDR3 is 14 amino acids. Per the germline V gene, CDR1 is SQVTM and CDR2 is ANQGSEA. CDR3 nucleotides: TGCAGCGTTGAAGATCCGATGAGCACAGATACGCAGTATTTT. It is translated as CSVEDPMSTDTQYF.

Many counts were recorded for this clonotype. This chain uses TRBV28 with TRBJ1-5, with 7 bases identical to TRBD1. Germline V CDR1 and CDR2: MDHEN, SYDVKM. V lost 3 bases and J lost 6; bases outside the gene matches: 5. CDR3 length equals 14 residues. Here the CDR3 reads CASSFYRGSQPQHF. The CDR3 DNA reads TGTGCCAGCAGTTTTTACAGGGGCAGTCAGCCCCAGCATTTT.

The CDR3 DNA reads TGTGCCAGCCAGGGAACATTCAATCAGCCCCAGCATTTT. Its translation: CASQGTFNQPQHF. The chain employs TRBV6-5 and TRBJ1-5; weak D call: TRBD1 (5 bases). Trimming took 8 bases from V and 3 from J, leaving 11 bases between them. Germline values: CDR1 MNHEY, CDR2 SVGAGI. The CDR3 sequence is 13 residues long.

Within the sample, this clonotype is medium-sized. The chain uses TRBV6-5 and TRBJ2-1, with D perhaps TRBD1 (5 bases). V gave up 6 bases and J gave up 3 bases, with 15 bases separating them. CDR3 length equals 15 residues. Germline V gene lookup returns CDR1 MNHEY and CDR2 SVGAGI. The CDR3 is CASSPAGLNYNEQFF. The CDR3 nucleotides are TGTGCCAGCAGCCCCGCAGGGTTAAACTACAATGAGCAGTTCTTC.

There are many counts of this clonotype. The V gene is TRBV19, the J gene TRBJ2-6; 8 nucleotides agree with TRBD2. Germline-derived CDR1 and CDR2 are LNHDA and SQIVND (reference sequence). The CDR3 extends over 16 amino acids. J lost 4 bases, V lost 4 bases, and 6 bases had no gene match. The CDR3 nucleotides are TGTGCCAGTAGTAGGAGCGGGAGAGGAGGGGCCAACGTCCTGACTTTC. It yields the protein CASSRSGRGGANVLTF. The full variable domain, in which reference TRBV19 and TRBJ2-6 provide the parts outside the CDR3, is DGGITQSPKYLFRKEGQNVTLSCEQNLNHDAMYWYRQDPGQGLRLIYYSQIVNDFQKGDIAEGYSVSREKKESFPLTVTSAQKNPTAFYLCASSRSGRGGANVLTFGAGSRLTVL.

At least ten counts were recorded for this clonotype. The chain recombines TRBV14 with TRBJ2-1; 7 nucleotides align to TRBD2. Germline CDR1 is SGHDN and CDR2 is FVKESK. The CDR3 extends over 16 amino acids. V trimming: 3 bases; J trimming: 0 bases; junction bases outside the gene matches: 5. This CDR3 reads CASSHASGASYNEQFF. CDR3 in DNA: TGTGCCAGCAGCCATGCTAGCGGTGCCTCCTACAATGAGCAGTTCTTC.

At least ten counts were recorded for this clonotype. The chain recombines TRBV5-6 with TRBJ2-3; the D is unclear. The germline V and J ends were trimmed by 4 bases and 4 bases, with 10 bases remaining between them. This CDR3 is built from 13 residues. Germline V gene lookup returns CDR1 SGHDT and CDR2 YYEEEE. The CDR3 reads CASSHDSADTQYF. In DNA, the CDR3 is TGTGCCAGCAGCCACGATTCCGCAGATACGCAGTATTTT.

The chain combines TRBV19 with TRBJ2-4; D unresolved. This CDR3 is 13 amino acids long. Between the trimmed V and J ends, which lost 1 base and 7 bases, there was a span of 8 bases. Germline-derived CDR1 and CDR2 are LNHDA and SQIVND (reference sequence). Written as DNA, the CDR3 is TGTGCCAGTAGTATAGTCGCCGGGAACATTCAGTACTTC. Translation gives CASSIVAGNIQYF.

This clonotype was counted ten times or more. Here the CDR3 DNA reads TGTGCCAGCAGTAAAAGCTTTGTTTCCTACGAGCAGTACTTC. Amino acid sequence: CASSKSFVSYEQYF. The rearrangement uses TRBV3-1 and TRBJ2-7; D gene ambiguous. With 6 bases removed from V and 1 base from J, the gap between germline ends came to 13 bases. This CDR3 has 14 residues. The V gene's germline CDR1 is LGHDT and CDR2 YNNKEL (reference sequence).

The V and J genes are TRBV3-1 and TRBJ2-3; D may be TRBD1 (6 bases). From germline, CDR1 is LGHDT and CDR2 YNNKEL (reference sequence). V was shortened by 3 bases and J by 1 base, with 8 bases between the two germline ends. The CDR3 has 14 residues. The CDR3 sequence is CASSQRQGTDTQYF. The CDR3 nucleotides are TGTGCCAGCAGCCAGAGACAGGGCACAGATACGCAGTATTTT.

This clonotype was counted ten times or more. The chain combines TRBV7-2 with TRBJ2-7, with no clear D. The CDR3 is 14 residues long. Germline V lookup: CDR1 SGHTA, CDR2 FQGNSA. V was pared by 1 base and J by 5 bases, with 12 bases between. The CDR3 loop reads CASSLDVSDNEQYF. CDR3 nucleotides: TGTGCCAGCAGCTTAGACGTCAGTGACAACGAGCAGTACTTC.

This clonotype turned up a few times. CDR3 amino acids: CASSLVAGVVSWDSKNIQYF. Here the CDR3 DNA reads TGTGCCAGCAGCTTAGTAGCTGGGGTTGTTAGCTGGGACTCAAAAAACATTCAGTACTTC. The V and J genes are TRBV7-2 and TRBJ2-4; D is perhaps TRBD2 (6 bases). Germline loops: CDR1 SGHTA, CDR2 FQGNSA. Trimming shortened V by 1 base and J by 4 bases, and 26 bases separated the two germline ends. This CDR3 is built from 20 residues.

Only a few counts were recorded for this clonotype. This chain uses TRBV6-1 with TRBJ1-5, with 7 bases fitting TRBD1. With V trimmed by 10 bases and J by 4 bases, 10 bases remained unmatched. CDR1 and CDR2 (germline): MNHNS, SASEGT. This CDR3 spans 14 amino acids. As DNA, the CDR3 is TGTGCCACTGACAGGACAGGAATGAATCAGCCCCAGCATTTT. Translated: CATDRTGMNQPQHF.

The gene calls are TRBV6-5 and TRBJ2-3; possibly TRBD2 for D (6 bases). Germline lookup yields CDR1 MNHEY and CDR2 SVGAGI. The CDR3 is 16 residues long. Trimming shortened V by 2 bases and J by 2 bases, and 14 bases separated the two germline ends. DNA for the CDR3: TGTGCCAGCAGTTACGAGAGTAGCGGTTCCACAGATACGCAGTATTTT. Amino acids: CASSYESSGSTDTQYF.

This clonotype showed up many times. The V and J genes are TRBV27 and TRBJ2-1; perhaps D is TRBD1 or TRBD2 (5 bases each). The CDR3 consists of 18 residues. With 0 bases removed from V and 1 base from J, the gap between germline ends came to 16 bases. The germline CDR1 and CDR2 sequences are MNHEY and SMNVEV (reference sequence). DNA of the CDR3: TGTGCCAGCAGTTTATCGTTTCCGGGGCTGGGATCCTACAATGAGCAGTTCTTC. It encodes CASSLSFPGLGSYNEQFF.

This clonotype was detected many times. V gene TRBV20-1 combines with J gene TRBJ2-3, with 12 bases lining up with TRBD2. In germline, CDR1 is DFQATT, CDR2 SNEGSKA (reference sequence). Germline trimming cut 1 base from V and 2 bases from J; bases unmatched to any gene: 4. CDR3 length: 16 amino acids. DNA for the CDR3: TGCAGTGCTAGAGCTGGACTAGCGGGGTTCACAGATACGCAGTATTTT. This gives the protein CSARAGLAGFTDTQYF.

By share, this clonotype counts as medium-sized (0.01 to 0.1%). The V gene is TRBV6-5, the J gene TRBJ2-2, with D hard to call. The CDR3 totals 17 residues. Looked up from germline, CDR1 is MNHEY and CDR2 is SVGAGI. With 2 bases removed from V and 6 bases from J, the gap between germline ends came to 19 bases. CDR3 residues: CASSYQTGTVKAGELFF. The CDR3 DNA reads TGTGCCAGCAGTTACCAGACCGGTACCGTTAAAGCCGGGGAGCTGTTTTTT.